This TCR beta chain was profiled in a study of T cell changes during pregnancy in multiple sclerosis. Trimming removed 2 bases at V and 5 bases at J, with 19 bases between. The CDR3 has 16 amino acids. From germline, CDR1 is SGHVS and CDR2 FNYEAQ. Some clones are missing from TCRdb's copy, which holds only in-frame ones; the method was immunoSEQ multiplex PCR. Here the sample spans 25,000 to 35,000 clones, 80% to 90% being singletons. The sequencing here drew on CD8+ T cells from peripheral blood mononuclear cells, taken in the second trimester of pregnancy. V usage is TRBV7-6 and J usage is TRBJ2-7; D might be TRBD2 (6 bases). This sequence was found in a female donor with multiple sclerosis, enrolled in a pregnancy study. CDR3 loop: CASSLSSRLVIHEQYF. The CDR3 region has the DNA TGTGCCAGCAGCTTATCGTCCAGACTAGTAATACACGAGCAGTACTTC.